This T cell receptor (beta chain) came from a study of cytomegalovirus exposure and HLA in healthy donors. General observations from the study: In an earlier analysis, in several hundred donors, most V segments appeared productive either ~87% or ~30% of the time.

CDR3 length: 15 amino acids. V lost 5 bases, J lost 4 bases, and 17 bases lay in between. Germline CDR1 reads SEHNR; CDR2 reads FQNEAQ (reference sequence). Concerning this clone itself: The antigen is undetermined.

PCR involved 60 Vbeta and 13 Jbeta primers. Method: immunoSEQ multiplex PCR; TCRdb's copy keeps in-frame clones and lacks some. The profile shows approximately 150,000 clones, 83% of them singletons. The chain is built from TRBV7-9 and TRBJ1-1, with a possible D match to TRBD1 (6 bases). The receptor comes from a man aged 45-65 years in good health and CMV-seropositive. The sequencing sample was made of PBMCs. CDR3 amino acids: CASSHNIGGGTEAFF. The CDR3 DNA sequence: TGTGCCAGCAGCCATAATATAGGGGGTGGCACTGAAGCTTTCTTT.